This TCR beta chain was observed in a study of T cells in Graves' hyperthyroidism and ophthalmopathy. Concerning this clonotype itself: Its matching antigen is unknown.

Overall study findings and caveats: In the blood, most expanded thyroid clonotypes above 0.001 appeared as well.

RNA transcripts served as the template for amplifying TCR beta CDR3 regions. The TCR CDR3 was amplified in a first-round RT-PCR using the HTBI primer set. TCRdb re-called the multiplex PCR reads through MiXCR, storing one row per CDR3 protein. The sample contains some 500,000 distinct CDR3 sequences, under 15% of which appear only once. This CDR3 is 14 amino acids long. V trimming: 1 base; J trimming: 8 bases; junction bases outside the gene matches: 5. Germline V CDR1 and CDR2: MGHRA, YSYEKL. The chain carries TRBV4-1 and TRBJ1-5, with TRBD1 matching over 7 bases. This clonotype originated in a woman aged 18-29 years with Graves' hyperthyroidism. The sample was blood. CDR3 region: CASSQARGLEPQHF. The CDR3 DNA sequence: TGCGCCAGCAGCCAAGCTAGGGGGCTGGAGCCCCAGCATTTT.